A selection of T cell receptor beta chains follows, all from one sample in a study of shared clonotypes between healthy human individuals. TCRdb's table, derived via immunoSEQ multiplex PCR, lists solely in-frame clones and lacks some. Of millions of clones in the sample, 80% to 95% were seen once. What was sequenced was naive CD4+ T cells from PBMCs. These receptors originate from a man in his late teens or twenties in good health. Some clones in this sample may be carry-over from other donors' samples. Both conserved end residues are part of each CDR3. Fields, in order: D gene, V gene, clone size, J gene, CDR3 protein, CDR3 DNA. D genes are given only for firm matches. The size of a clone is reported for some rows only, either as once, few or many, or as a class for expanded clones.

>NA|TRBV5-1|NA|TRBJ2-2
CASSSDSPNTGELFF
TGCGCCAGCAGCTCGGACAGTCCGAACACCGGGGAGCTGTTTTTT
>NA|TRBV20-1|NA|TRBJ1-5
CSARRDQPQHF
TGCAGTGCTAGACGGGATCAGCCCCAGCATTTT
>NA|TRBV6-1|NA|TRBJ1-4
CASSAQTAPASEKLFF
TGTGCCAGCAGTGCGCAGACAGCGCCGGCGAGTGAAAAACTGTTTTTT
>TRBD2|TRBV5-1|NA|TRBJ2-1
CASGNSGFYNEQFF
TGCGCCAGCGGTAATAGCGGGTTCTACAATGAGCAGTTCTTC
>NA|TRBV29-1|NA|TRBJ2-7
CSVVGQTYEQYF
TGCAGCGTTGTCGGTCAGACCTACGAGCAGTACTTC
>TRBD1|TRBV27|NA|TRBJ1-5
CASSLTGDQPQHF
TGTGCCAGCAGCCTGACAGGGGATCAGCCCCAGCATTTT
>TRBD1|TRBV5-1|NA|TRBJ2-7
CASSYRTGGGEQYF
TGCGCCAGCAGCTACCGGACAGGGGGAGGAGAGCAGTACTTC
>NA|TRBV7-9|NA|TRBJ2-5
CASSLGSTGRETQYF
TGTGCCAGCAGCTTAGGAAGTACAGGGCGAGAGACCCAGTACTTC
>TRBD1|TRBV7-2|NA|TRBJ2-2
CASSLATGVPGELFF
TGTGCCAGCAGCTTAGCCACAGGGGTCCCCGGGGAGCTGTTTTTT
>TRBD2|TRBV11-2|NA|TRBJ2-5
CASSQRLAGEGIDRETQYF
TGTGCCAGCAGCCAGCGACTAGCGGGAGAGGGGATTGATAGAGAGACCCAGTACTTC
>NA|TRBV9|NA|TRBJ2-3
CASSVEGQFTDTQYF
TGTGCCAGCAGCGTAGAAGGACAGTTCACAGATACGCAGTATTTT
>TRBD1|TRBV30|NA|TRBJ1-4
CAWKDRGRGKLFF
TGTGCCTGGAAGGACAGGGGGCGCGGAAAACTGTTTTTT
>TRBD2|TRBV29-1|NA|TRBJ2-5
CSVVTSGQETQYF
TGCAGCGTTGTTACTAGCGGACAAGAGACCCAGTACTTC
>TRBD2|TRBV19|NA|TRBJ2-1
CASSSSGRALYEQFF
TGTGCCAGTAGTAGTAGCGGGAGGGCCTTGTATGAGCAGTTCTTC
>NA|TRBV19|NA|TRBJ2-7
CASSIYGGYSPYEQYF
TGTGCCAGTAGTATTTACGGGGGATATTCCCCCTACGAGCAGTACTTC
>TRBD1|TRBV2|NA|TRBJ2-3
CASRTGGRTDTQYF
TGTGCCAGCAGAACAGGGGGGAGGACAGATACGCAGTATTTT
>NA|TRBV18|NA|TRBJ1-3
CASSPRSSRDGNTIYF
TGTGCCAGCTCACCTCGGAGTTCAAGGGATGGAAACACCATATATTTT
>NA|TRBV7-8|NA|TRBJ2-1
CASSLERYGLNEQFF
TGTGCCAGCAGCTTAGAACGGTACGGGTTGAATGAGCAGTTCTTC
>NA|TRBV19|NA|TRBJ2-7
CASSIGHDGQQYF
TGTGCCAGTAGTATCGGGCACGACGGCCAGCAGTACTTC
>TRBD1|TRBV7-2|NA|TRBJ1-5
CASSRQGVVQPQHF
TGTGCCAGCAGCCGACAGGGGGTCGTACAGCCCCAGCATTTT
>TRBD2|TRBV28|NA|TRBJ2-5
CASRRGTSGVAWTQYF
TGTGCCAGCAGGCGGGGGACTAGCGGAGTGGCTTGGACCCAGTACTTC
>NA|TRBV30|once|TRBJ1-2
CAWSLGTSYGYTF
TGTGCCTGGAGCCTGGGGACCTCCTATGGCTACACCTTC
>NA|TRBV11-2|NA|TRBJ2-7
CASNIGTGPYEQYF
TGTGCCAGCAACATAGGTACAGGGCCCTACGAGCAGTACTTC
>NA|TRBV7-3|NA|TRBJ2-7
CASSPRGGTSSYEQYF
TGTGCCAGCAGCCCTCGAGGCGGGACGAGCTCCTACGAGCAGTACTTC